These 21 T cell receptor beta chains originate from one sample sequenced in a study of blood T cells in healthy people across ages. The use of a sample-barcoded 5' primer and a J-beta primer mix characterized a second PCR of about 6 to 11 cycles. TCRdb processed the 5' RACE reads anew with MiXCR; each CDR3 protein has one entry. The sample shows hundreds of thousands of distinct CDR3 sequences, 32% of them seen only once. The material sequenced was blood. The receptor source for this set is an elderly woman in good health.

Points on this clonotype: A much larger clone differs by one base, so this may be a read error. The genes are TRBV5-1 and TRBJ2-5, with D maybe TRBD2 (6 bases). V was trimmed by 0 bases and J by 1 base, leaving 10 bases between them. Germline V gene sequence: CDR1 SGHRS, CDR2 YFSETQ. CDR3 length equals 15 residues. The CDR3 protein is CASSLGTSPQETQYF. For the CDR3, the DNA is TGCGCCAGCAGCTTGGGAACTAGCCCCCAAGAGACCCAGTACTTC.

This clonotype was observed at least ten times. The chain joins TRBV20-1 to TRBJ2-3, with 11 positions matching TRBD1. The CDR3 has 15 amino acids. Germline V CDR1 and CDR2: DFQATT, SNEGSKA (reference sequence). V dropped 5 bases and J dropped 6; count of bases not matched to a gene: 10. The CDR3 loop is CSASAGTGGLDTQYF. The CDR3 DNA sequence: TGCAGTGCTTCCGCCGGGACAGGGGGATTGGATACGCAGTATTTT.

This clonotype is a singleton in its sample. CDR3 region: CSAQGLDSYNEQFF. As DNA, the CDR3 is TGCAGTGCTCAGGGACTAGACTCCTACAATGAGCAGTTCTTC. V usage is TRBV20-1 and J usage is TRBJ2-1, with 8 bases matching TRBD2. The V segment lost 5 bases and the J segment 0 bases; nucleotides outside the gene matches: 3. Germline CDR1 and CDR2: DFQATT and SNEGSKA (reference sequence). CDR3 length: 14 amino acids.

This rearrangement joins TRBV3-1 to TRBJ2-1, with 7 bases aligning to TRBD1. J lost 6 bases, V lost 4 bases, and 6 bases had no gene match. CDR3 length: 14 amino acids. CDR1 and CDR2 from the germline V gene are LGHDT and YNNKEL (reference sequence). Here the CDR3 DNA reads TGTGCCAGCAGCCCAGGACAGGTTGGCAATGAGCAGTTCTTC. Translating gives CASSPGQVGNEQFF.

In DNA, the CDR3 is TGTGCCAGCAGGGGACGGTACTCCTACGAGCAGTACTTC. It yields the protein CASRGRYSYEQYF. The chain is built from TRBV25-1 and TRBJ2-7, with D possibly being TRBD1 or TRBD2 (5 bases each). Per germline, CDR1 MGHDK and CDR2 SYGVNS. The CDR3 consists of 13 residues. Trimming left V 6 bases short and J 0 bases short, with 9 bases between.

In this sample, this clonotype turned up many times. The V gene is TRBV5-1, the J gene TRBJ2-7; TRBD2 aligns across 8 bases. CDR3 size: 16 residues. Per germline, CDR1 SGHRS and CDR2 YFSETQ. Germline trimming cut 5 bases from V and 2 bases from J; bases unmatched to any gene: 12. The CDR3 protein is CASSAVHGGATYEQYF. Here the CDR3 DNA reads TGCGCCAGCAGTGCCGTACACGGGGGGGCCACCTACGAGCAGTACTTC.

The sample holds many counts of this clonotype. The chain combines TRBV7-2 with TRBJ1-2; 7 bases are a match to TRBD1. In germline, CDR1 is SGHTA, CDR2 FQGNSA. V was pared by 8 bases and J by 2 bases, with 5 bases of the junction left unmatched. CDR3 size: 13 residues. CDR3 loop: CASSTGPNYGYTF. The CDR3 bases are TGTGCCAGCTCGACAGGGCCCAACTATGGCTACACCTTC.

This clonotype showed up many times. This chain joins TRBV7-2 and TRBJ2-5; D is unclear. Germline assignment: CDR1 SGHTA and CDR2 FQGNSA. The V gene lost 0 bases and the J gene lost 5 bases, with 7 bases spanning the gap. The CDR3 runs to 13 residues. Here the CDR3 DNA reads TGTGCCAGCAGCTTAGCAGGGCCCGAGACCCAGTACTTC. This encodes CASSLAGPETQYF. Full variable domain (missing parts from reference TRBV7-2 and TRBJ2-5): GAGVSQSPSNKVTEKGKDVELRCDPISGHTALYWYRQSLGQGLEFLIYFQGNSAPDKSGLPSDRFSAERTGGSVSTLTIQRTQQEDSAVYLCASSLAGPETQYFGPGTRLLVL.

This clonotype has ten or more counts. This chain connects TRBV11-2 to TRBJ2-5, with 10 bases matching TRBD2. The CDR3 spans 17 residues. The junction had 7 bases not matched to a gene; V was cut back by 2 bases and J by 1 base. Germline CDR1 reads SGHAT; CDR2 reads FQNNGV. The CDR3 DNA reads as TGTGCCAGCAGCTTATCTTTAGCGGGGGGAACCCAAGAGACCCAGTACTTC. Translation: CASSLSLAGGTQETQYF.

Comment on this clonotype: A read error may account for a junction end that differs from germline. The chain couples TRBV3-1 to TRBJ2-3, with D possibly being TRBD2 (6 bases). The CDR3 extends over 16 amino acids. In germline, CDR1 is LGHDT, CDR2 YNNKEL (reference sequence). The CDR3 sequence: CASSPARRRGADTRYF. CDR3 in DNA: TGTGCCAGCAGCCCCGCACGGCGGCGGGGCGCAGATACGCGGTATTTT.

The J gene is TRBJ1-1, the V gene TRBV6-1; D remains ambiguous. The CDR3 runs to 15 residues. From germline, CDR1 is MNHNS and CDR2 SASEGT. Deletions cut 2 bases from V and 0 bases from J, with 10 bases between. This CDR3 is CASSESGILNTEAFF. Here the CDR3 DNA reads TGTGCCAGCAGTGAATCGGGGATACTGAACACTGAAGCTTTCTTT.

CDR3 DNA sequence: TGTGCCAGCAGCCGCGGGACAGGGGGATACAAGCAGTACTTC. Translating it yields CASSRGTGGYKQYF. The chain is built from TRBV9 and TRBJ2-7; 11 bases fit TRBD1. The CDR3 loop spans 14 amino acids. Per the germline V gene, CDR1 is SGDLS and CDR2 is YYNGEE. V shed 4 bases, J shed 8 bases, and the junction held 8 bases outside the gene matches. Looking up the rest from reference TRBV9 and TRBJ2-7 gives the full variable domain: DSGVTQTPKHLITATGQRVTLRCSPRSGDLSVYWYQQSLDQGLQFLIQYYNGEERAKGNILERFSAQQFPDLHSELNLSSLELGDSALYFCASSRGTGGYKQYFGPGTRLTVT.

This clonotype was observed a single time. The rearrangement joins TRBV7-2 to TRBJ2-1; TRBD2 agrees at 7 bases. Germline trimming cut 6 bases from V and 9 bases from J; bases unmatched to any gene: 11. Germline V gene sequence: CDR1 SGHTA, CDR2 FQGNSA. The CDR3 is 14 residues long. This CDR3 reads CASRCPGLGTEQFF. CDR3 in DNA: TGTGCCAGCAGATGCCCCGGACTAGGAACTGAGCAGTTCTTC.

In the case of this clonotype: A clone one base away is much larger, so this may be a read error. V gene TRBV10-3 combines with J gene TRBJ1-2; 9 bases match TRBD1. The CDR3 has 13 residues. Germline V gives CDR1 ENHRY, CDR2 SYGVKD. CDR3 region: CAISERTGEGCTF. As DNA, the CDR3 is TGTGCCATCAGTGAGAGGACAGGGGAAGGCTGCACCTTC.

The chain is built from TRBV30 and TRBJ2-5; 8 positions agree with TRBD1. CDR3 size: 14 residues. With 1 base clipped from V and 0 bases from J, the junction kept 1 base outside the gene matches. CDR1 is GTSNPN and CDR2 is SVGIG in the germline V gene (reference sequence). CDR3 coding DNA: TGTGCCTGGAGTGGGGGACAGGACCAAGAGACCCAGTACTTC. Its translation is CAWSGGQDQETQYF.

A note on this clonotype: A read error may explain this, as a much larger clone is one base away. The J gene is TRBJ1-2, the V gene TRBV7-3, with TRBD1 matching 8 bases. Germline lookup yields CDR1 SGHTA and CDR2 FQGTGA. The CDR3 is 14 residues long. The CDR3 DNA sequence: TGTACCAGCAGCACCGGACAGGGTACCTATGGCTACACCTTC. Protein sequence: CTSSTGQGTYGYTF.

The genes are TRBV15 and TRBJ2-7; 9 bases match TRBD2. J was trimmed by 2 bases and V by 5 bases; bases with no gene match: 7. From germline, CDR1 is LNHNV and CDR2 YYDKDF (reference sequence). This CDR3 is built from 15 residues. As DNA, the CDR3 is TGTGCCACCAGCTGGACGGCGGGAGGGCCCTACGAGCAGTACTTC. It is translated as CATSWTAGGPYEQYF.

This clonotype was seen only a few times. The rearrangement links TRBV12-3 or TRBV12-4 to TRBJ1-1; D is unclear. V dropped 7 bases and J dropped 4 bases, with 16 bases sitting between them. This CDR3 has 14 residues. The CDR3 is CASISRMVPTEAFF. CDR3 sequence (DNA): TGTGCCAGCATCTCGAGGATGGTGCCCACTGAAGCTTTCTTT.

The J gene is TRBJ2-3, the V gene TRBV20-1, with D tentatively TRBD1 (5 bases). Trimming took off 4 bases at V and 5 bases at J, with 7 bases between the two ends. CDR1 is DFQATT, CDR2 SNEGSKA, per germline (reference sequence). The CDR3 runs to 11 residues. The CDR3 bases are TGCAGTGCTACAGGGATAGATACGCAGTATTTT. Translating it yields CSATGIDTQYF.

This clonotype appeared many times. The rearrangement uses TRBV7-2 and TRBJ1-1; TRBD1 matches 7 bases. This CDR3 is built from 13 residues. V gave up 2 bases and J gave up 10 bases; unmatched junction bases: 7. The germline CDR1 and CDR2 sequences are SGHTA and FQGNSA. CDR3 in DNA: TGTGCCAGCAGCTTAAGACAGGGCTTAGTAGCTTTCTTT. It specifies CASSLRQGLVAFF.

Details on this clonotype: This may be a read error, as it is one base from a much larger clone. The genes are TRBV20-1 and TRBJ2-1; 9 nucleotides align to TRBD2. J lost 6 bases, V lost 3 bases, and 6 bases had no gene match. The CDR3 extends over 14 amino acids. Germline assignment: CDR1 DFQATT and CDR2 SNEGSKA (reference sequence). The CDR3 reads CSASPAGGCNEQFF. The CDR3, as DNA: TGCAGTGCTAGCCCAGCGGGGGGCTGCAATGAGCAGTTCTTC.